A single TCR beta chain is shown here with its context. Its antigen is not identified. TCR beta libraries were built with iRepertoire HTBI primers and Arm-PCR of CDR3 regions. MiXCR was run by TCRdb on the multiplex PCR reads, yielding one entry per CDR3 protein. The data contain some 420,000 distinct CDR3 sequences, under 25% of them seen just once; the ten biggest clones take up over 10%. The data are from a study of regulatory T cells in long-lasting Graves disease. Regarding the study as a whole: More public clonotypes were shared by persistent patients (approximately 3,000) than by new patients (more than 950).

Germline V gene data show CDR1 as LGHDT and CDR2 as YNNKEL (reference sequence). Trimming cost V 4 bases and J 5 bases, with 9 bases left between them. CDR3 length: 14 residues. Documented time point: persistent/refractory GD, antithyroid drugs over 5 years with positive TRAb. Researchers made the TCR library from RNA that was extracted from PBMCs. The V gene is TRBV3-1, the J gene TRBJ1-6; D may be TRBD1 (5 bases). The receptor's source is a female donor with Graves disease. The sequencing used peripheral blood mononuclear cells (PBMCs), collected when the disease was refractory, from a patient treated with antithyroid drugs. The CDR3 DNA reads TGTGCCAGCAGCCCCGGGGCAGATAATTCACCCCTCCACTTT. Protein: CASSPGADNSPLHF.